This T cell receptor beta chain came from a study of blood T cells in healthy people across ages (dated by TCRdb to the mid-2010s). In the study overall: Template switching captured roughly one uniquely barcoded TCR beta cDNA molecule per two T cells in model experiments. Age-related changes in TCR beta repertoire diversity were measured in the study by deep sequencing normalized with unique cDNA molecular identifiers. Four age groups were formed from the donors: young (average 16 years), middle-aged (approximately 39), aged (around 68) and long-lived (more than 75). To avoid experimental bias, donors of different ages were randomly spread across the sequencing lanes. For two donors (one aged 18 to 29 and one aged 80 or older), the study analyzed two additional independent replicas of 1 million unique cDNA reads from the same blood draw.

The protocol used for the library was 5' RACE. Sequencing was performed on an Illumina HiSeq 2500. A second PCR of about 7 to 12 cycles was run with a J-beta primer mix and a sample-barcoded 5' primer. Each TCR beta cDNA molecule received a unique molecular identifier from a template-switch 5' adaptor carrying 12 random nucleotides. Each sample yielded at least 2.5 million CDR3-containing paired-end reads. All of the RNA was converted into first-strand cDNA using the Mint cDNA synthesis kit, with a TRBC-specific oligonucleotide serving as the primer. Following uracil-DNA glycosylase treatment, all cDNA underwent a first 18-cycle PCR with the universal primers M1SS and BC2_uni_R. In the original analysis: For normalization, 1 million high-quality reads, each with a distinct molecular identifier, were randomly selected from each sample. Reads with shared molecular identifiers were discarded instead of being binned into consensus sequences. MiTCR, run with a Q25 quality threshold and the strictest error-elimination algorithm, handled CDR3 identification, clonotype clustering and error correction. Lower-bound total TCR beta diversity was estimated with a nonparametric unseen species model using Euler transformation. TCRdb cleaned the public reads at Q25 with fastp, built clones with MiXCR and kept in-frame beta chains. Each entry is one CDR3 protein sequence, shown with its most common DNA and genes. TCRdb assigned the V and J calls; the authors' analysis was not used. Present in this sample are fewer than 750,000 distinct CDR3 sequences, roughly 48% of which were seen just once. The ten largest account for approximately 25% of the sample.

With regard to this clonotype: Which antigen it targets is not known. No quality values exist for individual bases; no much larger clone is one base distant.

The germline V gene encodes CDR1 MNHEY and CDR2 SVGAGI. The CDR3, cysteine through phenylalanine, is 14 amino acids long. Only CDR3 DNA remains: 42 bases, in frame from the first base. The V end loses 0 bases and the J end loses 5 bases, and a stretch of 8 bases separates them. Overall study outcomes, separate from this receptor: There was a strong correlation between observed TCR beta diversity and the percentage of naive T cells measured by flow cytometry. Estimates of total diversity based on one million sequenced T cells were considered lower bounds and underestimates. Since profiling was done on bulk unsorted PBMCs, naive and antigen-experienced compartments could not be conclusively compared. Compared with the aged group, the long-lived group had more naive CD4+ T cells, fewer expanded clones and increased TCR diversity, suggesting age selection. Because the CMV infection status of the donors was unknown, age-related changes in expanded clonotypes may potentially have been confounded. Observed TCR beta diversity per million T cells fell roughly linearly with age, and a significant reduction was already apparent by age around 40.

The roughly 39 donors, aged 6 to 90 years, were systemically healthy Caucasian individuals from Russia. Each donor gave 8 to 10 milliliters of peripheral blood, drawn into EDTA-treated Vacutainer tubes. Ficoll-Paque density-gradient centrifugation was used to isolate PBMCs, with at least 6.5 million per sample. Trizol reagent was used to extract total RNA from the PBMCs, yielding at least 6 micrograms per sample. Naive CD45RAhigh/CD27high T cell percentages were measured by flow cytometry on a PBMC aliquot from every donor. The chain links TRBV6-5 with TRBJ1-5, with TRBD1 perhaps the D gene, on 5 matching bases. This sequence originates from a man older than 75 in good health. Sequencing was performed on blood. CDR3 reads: CASSYSRGHQPQHF. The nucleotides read TGTGCCAGCAGTTACTCGAGGGGCCATCAGCCCCAGCATTTT.